This T cell receptor (beta chain) was captured by sequencing in a study of post-analysis software for immune sequencing data. Whole-study findings and limits: Among multiple sclerosis patients, normalized Chao1 diversity was significantly below that of controls. The five TRBV segments detected at higher frequency in patients than in controls included TRBV5-6, TRBV5-1 and TRBV20-1.

cDNA libraries for TCR beta contained unique molecular identifiers. Each batch of 1 to 10 million T cells produced around 460,000 cDNA molecules. TCRdb re-called the PCR reads with MiXCR, one entry per CDR3 protein. The profile covers about 770,000 distinct CDR3 sequences, with 40% to 55% appearing a single time and roughly 4.9% taken by the ten largest. Concerning this clonotype itself: Its antigen is not identified.

The CDR3 covers 16 residues. Germline assignment: CDR1 MNHNY and CDR2 SVGAGI (reference sequence). V dropped 2 bases and J dropped 4 bases, with 18 bases sitting between them. This TCR was sampled from a girl aged 10 to 17 with multiple sclerosis. The chain recombines TRBV6-6 with TRBJ2-7; D is perhaps TRBD1 (6 bases). Input material: blood. The CDR3 DNA follows: TGTGCCAGCAGTTACAGGCTTACCCAGGGGTATTACGAGCAGTACTTC. This codes for CASSYRLTQGYYEQYF.